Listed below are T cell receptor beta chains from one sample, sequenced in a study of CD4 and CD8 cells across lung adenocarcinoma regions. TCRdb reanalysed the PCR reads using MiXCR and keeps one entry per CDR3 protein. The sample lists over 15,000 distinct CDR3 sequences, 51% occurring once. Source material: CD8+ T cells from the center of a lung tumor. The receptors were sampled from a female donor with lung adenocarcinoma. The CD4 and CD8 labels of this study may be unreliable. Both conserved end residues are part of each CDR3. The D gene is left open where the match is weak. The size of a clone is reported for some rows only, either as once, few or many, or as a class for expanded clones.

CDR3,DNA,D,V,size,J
CASSEAHPRRAKNMQYF,TGTGCCAGCAGTGAAGCCCATCCGCGACGGGCCAAAAACATGCAGTATTTT,NA,TRBV6-1,NA,TRBJ2-3
CASSRLAGYQETQYF,TGTGCCAGCAGCCGACTAGCGGGATACCAAGAGACCCAGTACTTC,TRBD2,TRBV14,NA,TRBJ2-5
CSASPGVSYNEQFF,TGCAGTGCCAGCCCGGGGGTCTCCTACAATGAGCAGTTCTTC,NA,TRBV20-1,NA,TRBJ2-1
CASSEGGAKNIQYF,TGTGCCAGCTCGGAGGGGGGGGCCAAAAACATTCAGTATTTC,NA,TRBV6-1,NA,TRBJ2-4
CASPGLGGTNTQYF,TGTGCCAGTCCGGGGCTGGGTGGCACAAATACTCAGTATTTC,NA,TRBV27,NA,TRBJ2-3
CASRIRAATYQETQYF,TGTGCCAGCAGGATAAGAGCGGCCACGTACCAAGAGACCCAGTACTTC,NA,TRBV27,few,TRBJ2-5
CASSPGLVNRQETQYF,TGTGCCAGCAGCCCGGGACTAGTAAATCGACAAGAGACCCAGTACTTC,TRBD2,TRBV27,once,TRBJ2-5
CASSAQENTEAFF,TGCGCCAGCAGTGCGCAGGAGAACACTGAAGCTTTCTTT,NA,TRBV10-1,NA,TRBJ1-1
CASSYQGTQFF,TGTGCCAGCAGTTACCAGGGGACGCAGTTCTTC,NA,TRBV6-5,NA,TRBJ2-1
CASSFYSSSGGYNEQFF,TGTGCCAGCAGTTTTTACTCGTCCAGCGGAGGATACAATGAGCAGTTCTTC,NA,TRBV12-3/TRBV12-4,NA,TRBJ2-1
CASVTGAGAKDTQYF,TGTGCCAGCGTTACGGGAGCGGGAGCCAAGGACACGCAGTATTTC,TRBD2,TRBV6-5,NA,TRBJ2-3
CASRRGLSATDTQYF,TGTGCCAGCAGAAGGGGGTTGAGCGCCACAGATACGCAGTATTTT,NA,TRBV6-1,NA,TRBJ2-3
CASTIEEGNYGYTF,TGTGCCAGCACCATCGAGGAGGGGAACTATGGCTACACCTTC,NA,TRBV6-1,few,TRBJ1-2
CASSFLDRNTEAFF,TGTGCCAGCAGTTTTTTGGACAGGAACACTGAAGCTTTCTTT,NA,TRBV6-5,NA,TRBJ1-1
CASSDSGPSPKNTQYF,TGTGCGAGCAGTGACTCGGGGCCGAGCCCCAAAAACACGCAGTATTTC,NA,TRBV6-4,NA,TRBJ2-4
CASSYSTGAYSPLHF,TGTGCCAGCAGTTACTCGACAGGGGCCTATTCACCCCTCCACTTT,TRBD1,TRBV6-5,many,TRBJ1-6
CAITNDRGRNTGELFF,TGTGCCATCACCAACGACAGGGGGCGGAACACCGGGGAGCTGTTTTTT,TRBD1,TRBV10-3,many,TRBJ2-2
CASSAQTSTDTQYF,TGTGCCAGCAGCGCTCAAACTAGCACAGATACGCAGTATTTT,NA,TRBV7-2,NA,TRBJ2-3
CAAQQGASGDTQYF,TGTGCCGCCCAACAGGGGGCATCGGGAGATACGCAGTATTTT,TRBD1,TRBV10-3,NA,TRBJ2-3
CASSTGTRKRETQYF,TGTGCCAGCAGCACTGGGACGCGCAAGAGAGAGACCCAGTACTTC,NA,TRBV7-2,NA,TRBJ2-5
CAGRGERGPDTQYF,TGTGCGGGCAGAGGGGAACGTGGCCCAGATACGCAGTACTTT,NA,TRBV12-3/TRBV12-4,NA,TRBJ2-3
CACAAWGGRDQDTQYF,TGTGCCTGCGCGGCGTGGGGGGGCCGTGACCAAGATACGCAGTACTTC,NA,TRBV27,NA,TRBJ2-7
CASMGGVNYGYTF,TGTGCCAGCATGGGCGGGGTCAACTATGGCTACACCTTC,NA,TRBV6-1,NA,TRBJ1-2
CASSYSSGLAQYF,TGTGCCAGCAGTTACAGTTCAGGTTTGGCCCAGTACTTC,NA,TRBV6-5,few,TRBJ2-5
CASSYGRGFYEQYF,TGTGCCAGCAGTTATGGTAGAGGGTTCTACGAGCAGTACTTC,NA,TRBV6-5,few,TRBJ2-7
CASSTIGPTVYTQYF,TGTGCCAGCAGCACCATCGGACCGACCGTCTATACGCAGTATTTT,NA,TRBV14,few,TRBJ2-3
CASSDRTYGYTF,TGTGCCAGCAGCGACCGGACCTATGGCTACACCTTC,NA,TRBV6-2/TRBV6-3,NA,TRBJ1-2
CASSIQSESTGTQYF,TGTGCCAGCAGCATACAGAGTGAGAGCACCGGTACGCAGTATTTT,NA,TRBV6-1,NA,TRBJ2-3
CASSYIAGANVLTF,TGTGCCAGCAGTTACATAGCTGGGGCCAACGTCCTGACTTTC,NA,TRBV6-5,NA,TRBJ2-6
CASSLGTAYEQYF,TGTGCCAGCAGCTTAGGAACAGCCTACGAGCAGTACTTC,NA,TRBV7-2,many,TRBJ2-7
CSALAVAVSYEQYF,TGCAGTGCCCTGGCGGTAGCGGTCTCCTACGAGCAGTACTTC,NA,TRBV20-1,NA,TRBJ2-7
CASSPRETVIYNEQFF,TGTGCCAGCAGTCCACGTGAGACAGTCATCTACAATGAGCAGTTCTTC,NA,TRBV6-1,NA,TRBJ2-1
CASKIELGYEQYF,TGTGCCAGCAAGATAGAGCTAGGCTACGAGCAGTACTTC,NA,TRBV12-3/TRBV12-4,NA,TRBJ2-7
CASRYPRTGGNNEQFF,TGTGCCAGCCGTTACCCCCGGACTGGCGGCAACAATGAGCAGTTCTTT,NA,TRBV6-5,NA,TRBJ2-1
CAIKTGGSSGANVLTF,TGTGCCATCAAGACAGGGGGGAGCTCTGGGGCCAACGTCCTGACTTTC,TRBD1,TRBV10-3,NA,TRBJ2-6
CASRSLRGYNEQFF,TGTGCCAGCAGGAGTTTACGCGGGTACAATGAGCAGTTCTTC,NA,TRBV27,few,TRBJ2-1
CASSGASSSYEQYF,TGTGCCAGCAGTGGGGCCTCGAGCTCCTACGAGCAGTACTTC,NA,TRBV7-2,few,TRBJ2-7
CASSGLAGVHEQYF,TGTGCCAGCAGTGGGCTAGCGGGAGTACATGAGCAGTACTTC,TRBD2,TRBV6-1,NA,TRBJ2-5
CASSVDGGKDTQYF,TGTGCCAGCAGTGTCGACGGAGGGAAAGATACCCAGTATTTT,NA,TRBV6-1,NA,TRBJ2-3
CASSLGGDYGYTF,TGTGCCAGCAGTCTTGGGGGAGACTATGGCTACACCTTC,NA,TRBV27,NA,TRBJ1-2
CATSDLPVGSSYNEQFF,TGTGCCACCAGTGATTTGCCTGTGGGGAGCTCCTACAATGAGCAGTTCTTC,NA,TRBV24-1,few,TRBJ2-1
CASRTRGYPYEQYF,TGTGCCAGCAGGACGAGGGGTTACCCCTACGAGCAGTACTTC,NA,TRBV6-1,many,TRBJ2-7
CASSSWRLRAKNTQYF,TGTGCCAGCAGCTCTTGGCGGCTGAGAGCCAAAAACACGCAGTACTTC,NA,TRBV27,NA,TRBJ2-4
CASSSLGTGGNEQFF,TGTGCCAGCAGCTCCTTGGGGACAGGGGGCAATGAGCAGTTCTTC,TRBD1,TRBV11-2,few,TRBJ2-1
CASSESGADNEQFF,TGCGCCAGCAGTGAGTCTGGGGCGGACAATGAGCAGTTCTTC,NA,TRBV10-1,NA,TRBJ2-1
CASREGSTNTQYF,TGTGCCAGCCGTGAAGGGAGCACAAATACGCAGTATTTC,NA,TRBV6-1,once,TRBJ2-1
CASSYSAGMGNTEAFF,TGTGCCAGCAGTTACTCCGCGGGTATGGGGAACACTGAAGCTTTCTTT,NA,TRBV6-2/TRBV6-3,NA,TRBJ1-1
CASIGGRGAKNMQYF,TGTGCCAGCATAGGGGGGCGGGGAGCCAAAAACATGCAGTACTTC,NA,TRBV7-2,NA,TRBJ2-4
CASSYPGLAGGKIISTDTQYF,TGTGCCAGCAGTTATCCGGGACTAGCGGGGGGGAAGATCATTAGCACAGATACGCAGTATTTT,TRBD2,TRBV6-5,many,TRBJ2-3